This T cell receptor (beta chain) emerged from a study of graft-versus-host responses after intestinal transplantation. On the study more broadly: Anti-thymocyte globulin induction preceded about 3 years of tacrolimus and steroid maintenance in all recipients. Study-wide points: The study associated peak circulating GvH clone levels with early post-transplant HvG declines.

CDR1 and CDR2 (germline): MNHNY, SVGAGI (reference sequence). The CDR3 sequence is 11 residues long. Trimming took off 6 bases at V and 1 base at J, with 4 bases between the two ends. TCRdb's copy holds only in-frame clones and misses some; the assay was immunoSEQ multiplex PCR. The profile shows 84,000 or so clones, roughly 85% of them singletons. Concerning this clone: No antigen is known for it.

The sample consisted of unstimulated CD4+ T cells sorted from spleen or lymph node cells, taken before intestinal transplant. The TCR comes from a human donor who received an intestinal transplant. This chain uses TRBV6-6 with TRBJ2-7, with D hard to call. The CDR3 bases are TGTGCCAGCAGCCCTTCCTACGAGCAGTACTTC. It codes for CASSPSYEQYF.